This T cell receptor (beta chain) was captured in a study of blood T cell repertoires in COVID-19. Only in-frame clones appear in the TCRdb table, and some are missing; sequencing was by immunoSEQ multiplex PCR. Here the sample spans around 700,000 clones, 80% to 90% being singletons. The specimen sequenced was peripheral blood. This sequence was found in a woman under 30 with acute or convalescent COVID-19.

The DNA for the CDR3 is TGTGCCACCAGTGATGCGTTCCGGGGTCACACCGGGGAGCTGTTTTTT. It is translated as CATSDAFRGHTGELFF. The genes are TRBV24-1 and TRBJ2-2; D is possibly TRBD2 (5 bases). CDR1 is KGHDR and CDR2 is SFDVKD in the germline V gene. The CDR3 is 16 residues long. Between the trimmed V and J ends, which lost 3 bases and 3 bases, there was a span of 13 bases.